This entry lists 4 T cell receptor beta chains sequenced from one sample in a study of immune evolution from preneoplasia to lung adenocarcinoma. TCRdb's table, derived via immunoSEQ multiplex PCR, lists solely in-frame clones and lacks some. The sample includes 4,500 to 6,000 clones, approximately 79% of them seen just once. The sequenced material came from FFPE minimally invasive lung adenocarcinoma tissue. The source of these receptors is a person aged 45 to 69 with lung adenocarcinoma.

The chain couples TRBV6-1 to TRBJ1-5; D unclear. Germline assignment: CDR1 MNHNS and CDR2 SASEGT. V shed 6 bases and J shed 5 bases, with 17 bases lying between them. The CDR3 sequence is 15 residues long. The CDR3: CASSPLLGPHQPQHF. The CDR3 DNA is TGTGCCAGCAGCCCCCTCTTGGGCCCTCATCAGCCCCAGCATTTT.

The gene calls are TRBV28 and TRBJ2-2; 10 bases line up with TRBD2. CDR1 and CDR2 (germline): MDHEN, SYDVKM. V was clipped by 1 base and J by 2 bases; unmatched bases: 7. The CDR3 is 18 amino acids. For the CDR3, the DNA is TGTGCCAGCAGTTTATTACCTAGCGGGGGCCAAAACACCGGGGAGCTGTTTTTT. It yields the protein CASSLLPSGGQNTGELFF.

The genes are TRBV29-1 and TRBJ2-2, with D perhaps TRBD1 or TRBD2 (6 bases each). Trimming removed 3 bases at V and 5 bases at J, with 19 bases between. This CDR3 contains 16 residues. From germline, CDR1 is SQVTM and CDR2 ANQGSEA. The DNA of the CDR3 is TGCAGCGTTGACCCGTCCGGGGGCGTGGGGACCGGGGAGCTGTTTTTT. This encodes CSVDPSGGVGTGELFF.

This clone was seen a few times. The CDR3 region has the DNA TGTGCCAGCAGTGAGAGTAGGGTGAGCAATCAGCCCCAGCATTTT. It translates to CASSESRVSNQPQHF. This rearrangement joins TRBV2 to TRBJ1-5; D is uncertain. Germline values: CDR1 SNHLY, CDR2 FYNNEI. The CDR3 spans 15 residues. The V gene lost 3 bases and the J gene lost 1 base, with 10 bases spanning the gap.